Sequencing of this TCR beta chain was carried out in a study of blood T cell repertoires in COVID-19. In this sample, this clone turned up once. Methods used by the authors: Counts of nucleated cells, estimated from reference gene primer amplification, were obtained. Some clones are missing from TCRdb's copy, which holds only in-frame ones; the method was immunoSEQ multiplex PCR. The DNA was the basis for D and trimming; V, J and clone size are from that table. The sample has 200,000 to 250,000 clones; about 87% are singletons. Trimming removed 1 base at V and 0 bases at J, with 12 bases between. The CDR3 consists of 16 residues. The germline V gene has CDR1 MNHEY and CDR2 SMNVEV (reference sequence).

The receptor comes from a man aged 25 to 40 with COVID-19, enrolled during active disease. Sequenced material: peripheral blood. V is TRBV27 and J is TRBJ1-1; no reliable D call. The CDR3 DNA follows: TGTGCCAGCAGTTTATATTTGAGCAGGATGAACACTGAAGCTTTCTTT. This codes for CASSLYLSRMNTEAFF.